The T cell receptor beta chain under discussion was sequenced for a study of blood T cell repertoires in COVID-19. Turning to the study itself: PBMCs, B-cell-depleted T cells, or T cells were the source of the cDNA or gDNA that made up the material.

The repertoire was sequenced with immunoSEQ multiplex PCR; TCRdb's copy has only in-frame clones and lacks some. The data hold hundreds of thousands of clones, with approximately 89% observed a single time. From germline, CDR1 is KGHDR and CDR2 SFDVKD. This CDR3 comprises 12 residues. V lost 4 bases and J 10 bases, leaving 12 bases between the germline ends. The chain employs TRBV24-1 and TRBJ1-1; D is perhaps TRBD1 (5 bases). Sequencing was carried out using peripheral blood. The clonotype originates from a woman between 65 and 79 years old with COVID-19, enrolled during active disease. CDR3: CATSDQGGRAFF. The CDR3 DNA follows: TGTGCCACCAGTGACCAGGGAGGAAGAGCTTTCTTT.